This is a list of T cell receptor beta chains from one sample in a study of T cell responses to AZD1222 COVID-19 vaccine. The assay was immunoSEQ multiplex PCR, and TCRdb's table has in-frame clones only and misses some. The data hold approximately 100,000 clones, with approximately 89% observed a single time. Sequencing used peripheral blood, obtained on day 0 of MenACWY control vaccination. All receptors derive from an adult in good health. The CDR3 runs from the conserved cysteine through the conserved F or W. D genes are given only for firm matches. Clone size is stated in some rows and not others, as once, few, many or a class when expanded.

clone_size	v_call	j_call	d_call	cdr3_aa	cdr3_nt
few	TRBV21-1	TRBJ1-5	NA	CASSKVVSRRQPQHF	TGTGCCAGCAGCAAAGTCGTCAGTCGGAGACAGCCCCAGCATTTT
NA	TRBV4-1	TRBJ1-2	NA	CASSQAGPWIDGYTF	TGCGCCAGCAGCCAAGCGGGGCCCTGGATAGATGGCTACACCTTC
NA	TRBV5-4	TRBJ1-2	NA	CASSLSTANYGYTF	TGTGCCAGCAGCTTGAGTACAGCTAACTATGGCTACACCTTC
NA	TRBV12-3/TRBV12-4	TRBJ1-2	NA	CASSLGQSYTF	TGTGCCAGCAGTCTCGGACAGTCCTACACCTTC
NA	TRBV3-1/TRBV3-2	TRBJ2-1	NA	CASSQAVVLEQFF	TGTGCCAGCAGCCAGGCGGTAGTACTGGAGCAGTTCTTC
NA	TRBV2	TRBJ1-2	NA	CASSRDTGAYGYTF	TGTGCCAGCAGTCGGGACACCGGAGCCTATGGCTACACCTTC
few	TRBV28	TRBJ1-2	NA	CASSFWLGEGDGYTF	TGTGCCAGCAGTTTTTGGTTGGGGGAGGGTGATGGCTACACCTTC
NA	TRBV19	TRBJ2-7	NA	CASSLNGGPHEQYF	TGTGCCAGTAGTCTTAACGGGGGACCCCACGAGCAGTACTTC
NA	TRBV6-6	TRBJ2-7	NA	CASSQVYEQYF	TGTGCCAGCAGTCAGGTATACGAGCAGTACTTC
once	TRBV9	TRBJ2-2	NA	CASSGRKVNANTGELFF	TGTGCCAGCAGCGGACGGAAGGTTAACGCGAACACCGGGGAGCTGTTTTTT
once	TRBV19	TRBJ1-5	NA	CASSTGTMNQPQHF	TGTGCCAGTAGTACCGGGACTATGAATCAGCCCCAGCATTTT
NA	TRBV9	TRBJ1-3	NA	CASSVDGASSGNTIYF	TGTGCCAGCAGCGTAGATGGGGCCAGCTCTGGAAACACCATATATTTT
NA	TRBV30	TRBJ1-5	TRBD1	CAWSVQGGRNQPQHF	TGTGCCTGGAGTGTACAGGGGGGCCGCAATCAGCCCCAGCATTTT
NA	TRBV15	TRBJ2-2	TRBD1	CATSRDLRDRVGAITGELFF	TGTGCCACCAGCAGAGATCTCAGGGACAGGGTAGGTGCAATAACCGGGGAGCTGTTTTTT
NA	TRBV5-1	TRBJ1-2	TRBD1	CASSFQGGGYTF	TGCGCCAGCAGCTTCCAGGGGGGAGGCTACACCTTC
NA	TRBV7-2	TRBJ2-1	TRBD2	CASSLVALAGGYNEQFF	TGTGCCAGCAGCTTAGTAGCGCTAGCGGGGGGATACAATGAGCAGTTCTTC
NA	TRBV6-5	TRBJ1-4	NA	CASRSGGDGKLFF	TGTGCCAGCAGGTCTGGCGGGGACGGGAAACTGTTTTTT
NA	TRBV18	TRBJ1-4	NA	CASSPPLGGGEKLFF	TGTGCCAGCTCACCACCCTTAGGAGGAGGCGAAAAACTGTTTTTT
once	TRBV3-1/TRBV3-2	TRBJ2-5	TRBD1	CASRQGAGTQYF	TGTGCCAGCAGACAGGGGGCGGGGACCCAGTACTTC
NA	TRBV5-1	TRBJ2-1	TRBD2	CASRRAGGPYNEQFF	TGCGCCAGCAGAAGAGCGGGGGGGCCTTACAATGAGCAGTTCTTC
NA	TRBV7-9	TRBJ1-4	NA	CASSLGGTTNEKLFF	TGTGCCAGCAGCTTAGGGGGAACAACTAATGAAAAACTGTTTTTT
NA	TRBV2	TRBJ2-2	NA	CASSDRRANTGELFF	TGTGCCAGCAGTGATCGTCGGGCGAACACCGGGGAGCTGTTTTTT
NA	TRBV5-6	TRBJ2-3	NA	CASSWRQGTDTQYF	TGTGCCAGCAGCTGGCGGCAGGGCACAGATACGCAGTATTTT
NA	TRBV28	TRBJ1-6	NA	CASATSSYNSPLHF	TGTGCCAGTGCGACGAGCTCCTATAATTCACCCCTCCACTTT
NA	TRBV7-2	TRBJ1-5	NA	CASSFPRGPQHF	TGTGCCAGCAGCTTTCCAAGGGGGCCCCAGCATTTT
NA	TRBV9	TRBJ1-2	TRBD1	CASSSYRGLDYGYTF	TGTGCCAGCAGCTCTTACAGGGGCTTGGACTATGGCTACACCTTC
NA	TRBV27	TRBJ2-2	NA	CASSFRGSTGELFF	TGTGCCAGCAGTTTCCGGGGAAGCACCGGGGAGCTGTTTTTT
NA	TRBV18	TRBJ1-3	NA	CASSPPILRFSGNTIYF	TGTGCCAGCTCACCACCGATCCTGCGGTTCTCTGGAAACACCATATATTTT
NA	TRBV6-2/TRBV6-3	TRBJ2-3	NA	CASSSSGYSTDTQYF	TGTGCCAGCAGTTCTTCAGGGTATAGCACAGATACGCAGTATTTT
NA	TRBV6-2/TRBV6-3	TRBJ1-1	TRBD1	CASTPQGDTEAFF	TGTGCCAGCACCCCACAGGGGGACACTGAAGCTTTCTTT
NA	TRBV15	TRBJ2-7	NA	CATSRDLGEQYF	TGTGCCACCAGCAGAGATCTGGGCGAGCAGTACTTC
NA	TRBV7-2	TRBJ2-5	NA	CASSPPNQETQYF	TGTGCCAGCAGCCCCCCAAACCAAGAGACCCAGTACTTC
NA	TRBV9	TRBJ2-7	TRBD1	CASSLGQGGGEQYF	TGTGCCAGCAGCCTAGGACAGGGGGGCGGCGAGCAGTACTTC
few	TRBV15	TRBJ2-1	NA	CATSGYNEQFF	TGTGCCACCAGCGGGTACAATGAGCAGTTCTTC
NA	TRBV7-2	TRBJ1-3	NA	CASSSVPESSIYF	TGTGCCAGCAGCTCAGTGCCAGAGAGCTCCATATATTTT
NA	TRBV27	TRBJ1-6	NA	CASSGGYRTSPLHF	TGTGCCAGCAGTGGGGGTTACCGCACTTCACCCCTCCACTTT
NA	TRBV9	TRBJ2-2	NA	CASSVGTGELFF	TGTGCCAGCAGCGTAGGAACCGGGGAGCTGTTTTTT
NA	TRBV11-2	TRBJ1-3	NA	CASSLGTAGNTIYF	TGTGCCAGCAGCTTAGGGACGGCCGGGAACACCATATATTTT
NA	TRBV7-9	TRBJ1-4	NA	CASSLAWGSNEKLFF	TGTGCCAGCAGCTTAGCGTGGGGGTCTAATGAAAAACTGTTTTTT
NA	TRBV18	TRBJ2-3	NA	CASTQMLGTDTQYF	TGTGCCAGCACGCAGATGCTCGGCACAGATACGCAGTATTTT
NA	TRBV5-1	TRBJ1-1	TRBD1	CASSLVLSDRGGTEAFF	TGCGCCAGCAGCTTGGTTTTGTCGGACAGGGGGGGTACTGAAGCTTTCTTT
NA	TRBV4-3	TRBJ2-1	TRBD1	CASRGQGYNEQFF	TGCGCCAGCAGAGGACAGGGGTACAATGAGCAGTTCTTC
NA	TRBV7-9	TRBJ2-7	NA	CASSPAWGSYEQYF	TGTGCCAGCAGCCCCGCCTGGGGGTCCTACGAGCAGTACTTC
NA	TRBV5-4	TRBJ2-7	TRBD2	CASSLPGLAASYEQYF	TGTGCCAGCAGCTTACCGGGACTAGCGGCCTCCTACGAGCAGTACTTC
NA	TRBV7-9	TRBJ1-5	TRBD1	CASSTTGGNSNQPQHF	TGTGCCAGCAGCACCACAGGGGGGAACAGCAATCAGCCCCAGCATTTT
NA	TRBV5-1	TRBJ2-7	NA	CASSTTRGGSYEQYF	TGCGCCAGCAGCACAACAAGAGGAGGGTCCTACGAGCAGTACTTC
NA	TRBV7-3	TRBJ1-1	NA	CASRPSGGMNTEAFF	TGTGCCAGCAGGCCATCCGGGGGAATGAACACTGAAGCTTTCTTT
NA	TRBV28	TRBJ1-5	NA	CASSSSGGRGQPQHF	TGTGCCAGCAGTTCGAGTGGGGGCAGGGGTCAGCCCCAGCATTTT
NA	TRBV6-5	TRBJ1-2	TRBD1	CASSPGTAPYYGYTF	TGTGCCAGCAGCCCCGGGACAGCACCCTACTATGGCTACACCTTC
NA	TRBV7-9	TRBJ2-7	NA	CASSPTGRSLSYEQYF	TGTGCCAGCAGTCCAACGGGGAGGTCCCTCTCCTACGAGCAGTACTTC
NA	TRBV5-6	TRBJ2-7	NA	CASSTTGPSVYEQYF	TGTGCCAGCAGCACGACGGGCCCCTCCGTCTACGAGCAGTACTTC